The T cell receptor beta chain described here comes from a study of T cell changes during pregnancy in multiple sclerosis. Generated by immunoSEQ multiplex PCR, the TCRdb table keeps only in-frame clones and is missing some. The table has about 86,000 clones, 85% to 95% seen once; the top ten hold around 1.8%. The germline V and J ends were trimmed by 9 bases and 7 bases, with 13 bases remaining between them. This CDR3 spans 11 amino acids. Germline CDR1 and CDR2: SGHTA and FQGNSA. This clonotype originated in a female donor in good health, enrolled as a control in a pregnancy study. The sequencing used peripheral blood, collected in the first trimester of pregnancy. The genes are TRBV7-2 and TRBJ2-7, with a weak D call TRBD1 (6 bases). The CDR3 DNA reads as TGTGCCAGGAGATGGGGGCGGGAGCAGTACTTC. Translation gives CARRWGREQYF.